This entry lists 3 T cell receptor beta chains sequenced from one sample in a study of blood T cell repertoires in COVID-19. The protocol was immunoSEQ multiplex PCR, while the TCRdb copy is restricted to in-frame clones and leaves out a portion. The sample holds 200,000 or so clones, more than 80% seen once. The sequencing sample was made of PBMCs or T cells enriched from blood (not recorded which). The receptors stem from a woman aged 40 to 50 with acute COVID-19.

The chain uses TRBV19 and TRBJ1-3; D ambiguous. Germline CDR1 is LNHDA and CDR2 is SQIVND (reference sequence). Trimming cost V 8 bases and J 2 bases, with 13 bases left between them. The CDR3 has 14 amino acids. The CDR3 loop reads CASQSDWAGNTIYF. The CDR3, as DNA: TGTGCCAGTCAAAGCGACTGGGCTGGAAACACCATATATTTT.

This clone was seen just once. The DNA of the CDR3 is TGTGCCAGTAAATCGGCAGGCGGCAATCAGCCCCAGCATTTT. Protein sequence: CASKSAGGNQPQHF. The chain employs TRBV19 and TRBJ1-5; D gene ambiguous. V was cut by 7 bases and J by 2 bases, with 12 bases left in between. CDR3 length: 14 residues. The germline V gene has CDR1 LNHDA and CDR2 SQIVND (reference sequence).

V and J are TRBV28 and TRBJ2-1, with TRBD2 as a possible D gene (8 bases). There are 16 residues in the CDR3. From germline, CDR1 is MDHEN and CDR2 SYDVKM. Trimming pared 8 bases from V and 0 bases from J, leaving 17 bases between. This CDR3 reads CASAGGQRSSYNEQFF. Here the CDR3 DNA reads TGTGCCAGCGCGGGGGGACAGCGCAGCTCCTACAATGAGCAGTTCTTC.